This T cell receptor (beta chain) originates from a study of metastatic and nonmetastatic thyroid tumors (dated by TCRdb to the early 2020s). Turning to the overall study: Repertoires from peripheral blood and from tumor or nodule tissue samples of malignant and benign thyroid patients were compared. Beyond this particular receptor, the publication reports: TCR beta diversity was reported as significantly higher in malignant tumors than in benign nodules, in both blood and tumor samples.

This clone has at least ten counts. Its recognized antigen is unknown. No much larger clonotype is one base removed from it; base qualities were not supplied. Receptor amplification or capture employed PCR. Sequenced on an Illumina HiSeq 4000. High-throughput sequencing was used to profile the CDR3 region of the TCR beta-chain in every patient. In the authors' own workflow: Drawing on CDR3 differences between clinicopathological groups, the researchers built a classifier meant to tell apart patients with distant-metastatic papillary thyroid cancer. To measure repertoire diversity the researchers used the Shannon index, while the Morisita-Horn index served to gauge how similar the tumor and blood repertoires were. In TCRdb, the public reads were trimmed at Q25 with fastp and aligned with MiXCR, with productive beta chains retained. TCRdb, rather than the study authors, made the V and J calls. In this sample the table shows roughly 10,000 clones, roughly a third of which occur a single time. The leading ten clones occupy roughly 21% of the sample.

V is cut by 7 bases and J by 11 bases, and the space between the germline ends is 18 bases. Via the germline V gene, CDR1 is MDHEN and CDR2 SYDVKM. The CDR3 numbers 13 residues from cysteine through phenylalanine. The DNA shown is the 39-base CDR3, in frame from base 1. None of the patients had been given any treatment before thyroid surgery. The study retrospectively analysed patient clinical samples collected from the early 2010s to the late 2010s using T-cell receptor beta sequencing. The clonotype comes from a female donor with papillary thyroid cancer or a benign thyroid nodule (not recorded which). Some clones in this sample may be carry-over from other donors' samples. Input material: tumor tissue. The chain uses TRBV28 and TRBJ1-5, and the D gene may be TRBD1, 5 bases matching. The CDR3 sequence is CASTPGTVLSQHF. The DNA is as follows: TGTGCCAGCACCCCCGGGACCGTCCTGTCCCAGCATTTT.